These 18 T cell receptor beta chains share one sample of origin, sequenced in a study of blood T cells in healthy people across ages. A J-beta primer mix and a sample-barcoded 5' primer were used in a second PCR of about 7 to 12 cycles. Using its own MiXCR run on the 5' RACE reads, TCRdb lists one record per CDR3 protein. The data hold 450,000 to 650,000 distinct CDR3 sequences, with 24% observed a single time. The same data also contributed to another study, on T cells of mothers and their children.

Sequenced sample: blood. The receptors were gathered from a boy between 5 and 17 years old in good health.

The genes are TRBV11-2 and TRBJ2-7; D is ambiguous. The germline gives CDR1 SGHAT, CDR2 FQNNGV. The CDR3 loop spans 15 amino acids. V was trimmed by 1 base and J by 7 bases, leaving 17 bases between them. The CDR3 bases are TGTGCCAGCAGCTTAGGTGACGGTACCTACGGGGAGCAGTACTTC. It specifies CASSLGDGTYGEQYF.

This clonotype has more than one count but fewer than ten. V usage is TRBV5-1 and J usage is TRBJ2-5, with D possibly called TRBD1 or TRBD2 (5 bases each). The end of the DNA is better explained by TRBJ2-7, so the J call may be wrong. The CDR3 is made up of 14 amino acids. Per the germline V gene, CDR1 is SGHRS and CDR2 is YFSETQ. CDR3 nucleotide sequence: TGCGCCAGCATGGGACCCGGGACCCACTACGAGCAGTACTTC. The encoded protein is CASMGPGTHYEQYF.

The CDR3 DNA sequence: TGTGCCAGCAGCTTAGATGCCAGGGGTAACATTCAGTACTTC. This codes for CASSLDARGNIQYF. V usage is TRBV7-2 and J usage is TRBJ2-4; TRBD1 might be the D (6 bases). The ends were cut back, 1 base at V and 7 bases at J, with 11 bases in the middle. This CDR3 has 14 residues. Germline V gene lookup returns CDR1 SGHTA and CDR2 FQGNSA.

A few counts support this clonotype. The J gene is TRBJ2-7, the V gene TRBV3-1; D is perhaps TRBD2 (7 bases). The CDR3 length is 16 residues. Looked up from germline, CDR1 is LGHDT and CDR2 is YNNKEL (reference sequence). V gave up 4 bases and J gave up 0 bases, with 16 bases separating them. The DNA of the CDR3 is TGTGCCAGCAGCCGGTATGAGGGGGGGAGCTCCTACGAGCAGTACTTC. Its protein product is CASSRYEGGSSYEQYF.

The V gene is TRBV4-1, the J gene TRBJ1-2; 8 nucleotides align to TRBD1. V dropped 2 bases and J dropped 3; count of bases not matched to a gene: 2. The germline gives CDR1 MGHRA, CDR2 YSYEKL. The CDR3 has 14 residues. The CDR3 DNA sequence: TGCGCCAGCAGCCAAAACAGGGGGGACTATGGCTACACCTTC. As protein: CASSQNRGDYGYTF.

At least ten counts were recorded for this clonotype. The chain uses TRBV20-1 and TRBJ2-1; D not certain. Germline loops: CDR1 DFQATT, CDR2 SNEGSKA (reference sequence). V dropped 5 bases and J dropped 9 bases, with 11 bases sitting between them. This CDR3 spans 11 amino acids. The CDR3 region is CSARTVGEQFF. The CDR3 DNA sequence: TGCAGTGCTCGGACCGTTGGTGAGCAGTTCTTC.

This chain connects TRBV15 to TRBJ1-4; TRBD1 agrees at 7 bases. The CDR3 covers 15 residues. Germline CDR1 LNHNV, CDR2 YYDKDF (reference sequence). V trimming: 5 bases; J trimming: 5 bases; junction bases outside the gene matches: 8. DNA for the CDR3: TGTGCCACCAGCGCCGACAGGGAAGGGAATGAAAAACTGTTTTTT. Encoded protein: CATSADREGNEKLFF.

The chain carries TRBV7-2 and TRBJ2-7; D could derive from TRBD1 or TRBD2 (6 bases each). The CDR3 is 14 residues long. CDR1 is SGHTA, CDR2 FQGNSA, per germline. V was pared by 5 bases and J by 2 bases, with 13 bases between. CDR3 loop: CASSHGGSTYEQYF. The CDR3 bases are TGTGCCAGCAGCCACGGGGGCTCCACCTACGAGCAGTACTTC.

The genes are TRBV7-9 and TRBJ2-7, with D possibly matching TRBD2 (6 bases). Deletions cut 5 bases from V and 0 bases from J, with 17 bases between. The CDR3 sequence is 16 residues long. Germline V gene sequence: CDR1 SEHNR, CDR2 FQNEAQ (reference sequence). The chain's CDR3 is CASSQSGSDLSYEQYF. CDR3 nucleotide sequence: TGTGCCAGCAGCCAGAGCGGGTCGGATCTCTCCTACGAGCAGTACTTC. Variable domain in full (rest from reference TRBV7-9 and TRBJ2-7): DTGVSQNPRHKITKRGQNVTFRCDPISEHNRLYWYRQTLGQGPEFLTYFQNEAQLEKSRLLSDRFSAERPKGSFSTLEIQRTEQGDSAMYLCASSQSGSDLSYEQYFGPGTRLTVT.

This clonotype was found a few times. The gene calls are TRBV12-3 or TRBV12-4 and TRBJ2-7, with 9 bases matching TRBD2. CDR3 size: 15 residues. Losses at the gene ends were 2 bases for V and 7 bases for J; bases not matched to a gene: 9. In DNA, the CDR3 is TGTGCCAGCAGTTTACCGCGGGAGGGACAGAGGGAGCAGTACTTC. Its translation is CASSLPREGQREQYF.

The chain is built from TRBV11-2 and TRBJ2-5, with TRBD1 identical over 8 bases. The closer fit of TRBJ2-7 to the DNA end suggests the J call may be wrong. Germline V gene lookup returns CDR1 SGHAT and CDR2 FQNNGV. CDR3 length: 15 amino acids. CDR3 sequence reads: CASSAKRQGWYEQYF. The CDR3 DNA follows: TGTGCCAGCAGCGCGAAGAGACAGGGGTGGTACGAGCAGTACTTC.

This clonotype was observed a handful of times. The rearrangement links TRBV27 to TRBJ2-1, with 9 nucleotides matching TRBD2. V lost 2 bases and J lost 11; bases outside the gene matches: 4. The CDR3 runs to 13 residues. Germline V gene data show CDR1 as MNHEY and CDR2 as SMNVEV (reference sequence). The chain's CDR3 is CASSLGGLAKQFF. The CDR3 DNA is TGTGCCAGCAGTTTAGGGGGACTAGCAAAGCAGTTCTTC.

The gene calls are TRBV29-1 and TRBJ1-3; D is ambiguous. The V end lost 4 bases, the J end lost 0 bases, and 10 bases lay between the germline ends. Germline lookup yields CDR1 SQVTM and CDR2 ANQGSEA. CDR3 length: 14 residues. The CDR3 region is CSVVGRNSGNTIYF. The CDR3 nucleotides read TGCAGCGTTGTTGGGCGGAACTCTGGAAACACCATATATTTT.

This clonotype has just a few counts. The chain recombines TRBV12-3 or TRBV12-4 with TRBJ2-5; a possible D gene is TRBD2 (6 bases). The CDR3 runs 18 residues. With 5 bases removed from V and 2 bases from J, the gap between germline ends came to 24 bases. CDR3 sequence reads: CASSPGRFRDKGQETQYF. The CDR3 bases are TGTGCCAGCAGTCCAGGGAGGTTTAGAGATAAAGGTCAAGAGACCCAGTACTTC.

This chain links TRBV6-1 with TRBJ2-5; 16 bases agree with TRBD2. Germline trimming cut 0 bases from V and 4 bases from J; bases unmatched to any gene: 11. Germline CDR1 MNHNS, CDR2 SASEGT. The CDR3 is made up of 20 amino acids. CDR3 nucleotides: TGTGCCAGCAGTGAAGCACGCACCGGGACTAGCGGGGGGGCTGGAGAGACCCAGTACTTC. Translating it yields CASSEARTGTSGGAGETQYF.

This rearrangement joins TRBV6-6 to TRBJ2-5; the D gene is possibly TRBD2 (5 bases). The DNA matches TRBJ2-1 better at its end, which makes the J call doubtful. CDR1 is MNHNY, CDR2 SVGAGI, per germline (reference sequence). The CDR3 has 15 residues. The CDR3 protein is CASSYSSGSLGEQFF. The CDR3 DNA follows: TGTGCCAGCAGTTACTCATCGGGGTCCCTAGGTGAGCAGTTCTTC.

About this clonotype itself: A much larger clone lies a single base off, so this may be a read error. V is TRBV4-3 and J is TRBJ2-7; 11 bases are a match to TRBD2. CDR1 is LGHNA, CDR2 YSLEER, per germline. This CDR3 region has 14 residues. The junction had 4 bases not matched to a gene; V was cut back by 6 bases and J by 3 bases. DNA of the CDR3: TGCGCCAGCAGACAGGGGACTAGCGGCTACGAGCAGTACTTC. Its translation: CASRQGTSGYEQYF.

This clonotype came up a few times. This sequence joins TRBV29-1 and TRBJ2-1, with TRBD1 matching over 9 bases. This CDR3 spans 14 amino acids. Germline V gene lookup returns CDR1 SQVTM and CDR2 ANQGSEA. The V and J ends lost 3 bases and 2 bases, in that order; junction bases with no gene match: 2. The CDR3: CSVDRDRAYNEQFF. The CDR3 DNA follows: TGCAGCGTTGACCGGGACAGGGCCTACAATGAGCAGTTCTTC.